The clone carrying this TCR beta chain occurred a few times. A library made for alpha chains picked up this beta chain off target, so its size means little. In the library, each TCR cDNA molecule bore its own unique molecular identifier. TCRdb redid the calling of the 5' RACE reads with MiXCR, one entry per CDR3 protein. The sample holds about 11,000 distinct CDR3 sequences, 3.5% to 4% seen once. The CDR3 has 21 amino acids. The J segment lost 5 bases and the V segment lost 3 bases, leaving 25 bases of the junction unmatched. The sample comes from a study of spatial heterogeneity in lung cancer. Study-level background: Beta-chain sequences consistently outnumbered alpha-chain sequences in detection. Raw sequencing reads included, on average, more than 8.5 appearances of each unique TCR and UMI combination.

Time point defined: sample taken at primary tumor resection. Unsorted samples of tumor, nontumor lung or frozen PBMC had their whole RNA sequenced. Samples came from 65 to 75 TRACERx patients with untreated early-stage lung cancer. This chain uses TRBV12-3 or TRBV12-4 with TRBJ2-1; 7 nucleotides match TRBD1. The sequence was obtained from a male donor with early-stage non-small cell lung cancer. The starting material was normal lung tissue next to the tumor, obtained at surgery. The CDR3 DNA reads TGTGCCAGCAGTTTCAAATGGGGACAGTTGTTAGGGTCGATGGGTCACAATGAGCAGTTCTTC. Translation: CASSFKWGQLLGSMGHNEQFF.